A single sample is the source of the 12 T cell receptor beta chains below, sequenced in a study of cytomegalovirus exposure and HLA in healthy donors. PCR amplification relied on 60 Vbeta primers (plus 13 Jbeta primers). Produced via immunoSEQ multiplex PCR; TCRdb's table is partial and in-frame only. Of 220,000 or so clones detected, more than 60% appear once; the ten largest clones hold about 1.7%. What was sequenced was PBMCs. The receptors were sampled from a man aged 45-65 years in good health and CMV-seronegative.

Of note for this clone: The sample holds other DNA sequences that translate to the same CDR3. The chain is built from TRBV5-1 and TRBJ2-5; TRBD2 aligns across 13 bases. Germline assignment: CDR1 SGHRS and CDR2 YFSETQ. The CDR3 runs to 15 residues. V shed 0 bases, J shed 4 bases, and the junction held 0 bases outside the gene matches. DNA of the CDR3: TGCGCCAGCAGCTTGGGACTAGCGGGAGGAGAGACCCAGTACTTC. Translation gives CASSLGLAGGETQYF.

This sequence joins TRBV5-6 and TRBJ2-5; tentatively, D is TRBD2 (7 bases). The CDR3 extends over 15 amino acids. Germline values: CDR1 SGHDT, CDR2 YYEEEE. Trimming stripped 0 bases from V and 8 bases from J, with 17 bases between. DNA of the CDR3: TGTGCCAGCAGCTTGGATATTGGGGGGGCGGACACCCAGTACTTC. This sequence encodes CASSLDIGGADTQYF.

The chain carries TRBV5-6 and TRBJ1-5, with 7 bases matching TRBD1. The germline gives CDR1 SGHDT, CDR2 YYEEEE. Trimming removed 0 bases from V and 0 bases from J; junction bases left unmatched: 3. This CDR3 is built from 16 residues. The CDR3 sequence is CASSLDRGNSNQPQHF. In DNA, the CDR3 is TGTGCCAGCAGCTTGGACAGGGGAAATAGCAATCAGCCCCAGCATTTT. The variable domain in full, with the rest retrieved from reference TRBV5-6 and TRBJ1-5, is DAGVTQSPTHLIKTRGQQVTLRCSPKSGHDTVSWYQQALGQGPQFIFQYYEEEERQRGNFPDRFSGHQFPNYSSELNVNALLLGDSALYLCASSLDRGNSNQPQHFGDGTRLSIL.

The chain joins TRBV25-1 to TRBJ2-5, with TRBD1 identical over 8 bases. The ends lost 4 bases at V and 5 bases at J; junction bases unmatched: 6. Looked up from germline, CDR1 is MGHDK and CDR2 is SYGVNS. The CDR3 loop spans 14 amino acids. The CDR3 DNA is TGTGCCAGCAGTGCAGGGGGCGCGGGGGAGACCCAGTACTTC. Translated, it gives CASSAGGAGETQYF.

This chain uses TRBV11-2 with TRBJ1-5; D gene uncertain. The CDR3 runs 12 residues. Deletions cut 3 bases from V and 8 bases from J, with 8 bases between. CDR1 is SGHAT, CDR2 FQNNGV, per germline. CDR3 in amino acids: CASSFNREPQHF. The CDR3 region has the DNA TGTGCCAGCAGCTTTAATCGGGAGCCCCAGCATTTT.

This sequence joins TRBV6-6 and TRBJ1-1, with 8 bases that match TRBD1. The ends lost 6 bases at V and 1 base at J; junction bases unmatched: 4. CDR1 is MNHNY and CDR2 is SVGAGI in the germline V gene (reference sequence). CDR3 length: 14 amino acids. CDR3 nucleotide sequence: TGTGCCAGCAGATCCGGGACAGGGAACACTGAAGCTTTCTTT. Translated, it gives CASRSGTGNTEAFF.

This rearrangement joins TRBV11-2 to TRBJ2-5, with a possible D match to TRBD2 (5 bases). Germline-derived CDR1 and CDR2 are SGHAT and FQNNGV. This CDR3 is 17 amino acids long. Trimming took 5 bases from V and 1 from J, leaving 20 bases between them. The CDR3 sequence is CASSPGAVPGGQETQYF. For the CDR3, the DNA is TGTGCCAGCAGCCCAGGCGCCGTCCCCGGAGGCCAAGAGACCCAGTACTTC.

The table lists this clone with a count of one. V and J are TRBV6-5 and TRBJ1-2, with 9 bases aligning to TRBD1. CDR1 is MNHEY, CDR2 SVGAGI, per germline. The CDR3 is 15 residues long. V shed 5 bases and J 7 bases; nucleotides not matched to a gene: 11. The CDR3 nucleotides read TGTGCCAGCAGTGCTTTGCTACAGGGGGCGGGTGGCTACACCTTC. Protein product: CASSALLQGAGGYTF.

The CDR3 protein is CATSRGQGIYEQYF. CDR3 sequence (DNA): TGTGCCACCAGCAGAGGCCAGGGTATTTACGAGCAGTACTTC. The chain combines TRBV15 with TRBJ2-7; tentatively, D is TRBD1 (5 bases). Trimming left V 1 base short and J 4 bases short, with 11 bases between. The CDR3 has 14 amino acids. In germline, CDR1 is LNHNV, CDR2 YYDKDF (reference sequence). Using reference TRBV15 and TRBJ2-7 for the parts outside the CDR3, the full variable domain is DAMVIQNPRYQVTQFGKPVTLSCSQTLNHNVMYWYQQKSSQAPKLLFHYYDKDFNNEADTPDNFQSRRPNTSFCFLDIRSPGLGDTAMYLCATSRGQGIYEQYFGPGTRLTVT.

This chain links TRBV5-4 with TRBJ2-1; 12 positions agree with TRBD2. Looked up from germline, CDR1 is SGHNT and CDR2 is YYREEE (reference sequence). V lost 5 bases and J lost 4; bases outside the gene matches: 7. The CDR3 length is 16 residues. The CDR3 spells CASRPTSGRSYNEQFF. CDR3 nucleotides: TGTGCCAGCAGGCCGACTAGCGGGAGATCTTACAATGAGCAGTTCTTC.

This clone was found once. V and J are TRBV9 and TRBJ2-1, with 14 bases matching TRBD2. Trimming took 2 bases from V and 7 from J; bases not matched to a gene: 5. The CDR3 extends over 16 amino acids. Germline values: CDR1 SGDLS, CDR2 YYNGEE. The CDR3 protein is CASSVETSGRVNEQFF. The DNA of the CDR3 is TGTGCCAGCAGCGTGGAGACTAGCGGGAGGGTAAATGAGCAGTTCTTC. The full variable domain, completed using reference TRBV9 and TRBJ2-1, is DSGVTQTPKHLITATGQRVTLRCSPRSGDLSVYWYQQSLDQGLQFLIQYYNGEERAKGNILERFSAQQFPDLHSELNLSSLELGDSALYFCASSVETSGRVNEQFFGPGTRLTVL.

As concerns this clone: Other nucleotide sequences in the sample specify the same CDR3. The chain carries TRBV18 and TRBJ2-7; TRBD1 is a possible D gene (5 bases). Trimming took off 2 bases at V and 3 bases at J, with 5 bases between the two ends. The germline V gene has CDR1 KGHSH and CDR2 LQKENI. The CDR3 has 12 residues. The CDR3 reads CASSPDSYEQYF. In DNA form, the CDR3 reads TGTGCCAGCTCACCAGACAGCTACGAGCAGTACTTC.